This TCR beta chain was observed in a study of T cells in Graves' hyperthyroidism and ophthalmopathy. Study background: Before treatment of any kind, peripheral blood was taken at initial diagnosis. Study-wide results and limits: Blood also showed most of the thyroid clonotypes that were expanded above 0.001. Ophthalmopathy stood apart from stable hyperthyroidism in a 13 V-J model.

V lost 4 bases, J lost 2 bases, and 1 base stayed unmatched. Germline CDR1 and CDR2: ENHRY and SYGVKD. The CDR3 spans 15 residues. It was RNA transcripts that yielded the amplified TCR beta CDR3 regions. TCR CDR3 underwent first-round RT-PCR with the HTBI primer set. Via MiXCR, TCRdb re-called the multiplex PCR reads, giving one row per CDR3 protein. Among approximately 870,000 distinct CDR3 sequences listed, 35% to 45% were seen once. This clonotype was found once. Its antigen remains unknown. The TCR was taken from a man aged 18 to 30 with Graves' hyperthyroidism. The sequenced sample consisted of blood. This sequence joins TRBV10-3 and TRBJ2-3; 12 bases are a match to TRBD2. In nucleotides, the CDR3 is TGTGCCATCAGTGGGACTAGCGGGGACACAGATACGCAGTATTTT. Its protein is CAISGTSGDTDTQYF.